This TCR beta chain is drawn from a study of immune evolution from preneoplasia to lung adenocarcinoma. Here immunoSEQ multiplex PCR was the method, and the copy in TCRdb shows in-frame clones only, minus some. The table records thousands of clones, 84% of them present only once. This CDR3 region has 15 residues. J gave up 15 bases and V 0 bases, and 11 bases lay outside the gene matches. Germline CDR1 is SGHRS and CDR2 is YFSETQ. This chain uses TRBV5-1 with TRBJ2-1; 11 nucleotides align to TRBD2. This TCR came from a person aged 60 to 85 with lung adenocarcinoma. Sequencing was performed on FFPE lung adenocarcinoma in situ tissue. The CDR3 DNA reads TGCGCCAGCAGCTTGGCTACTAGCGGGGGAGCCGGTTGGTTCTTC. Translated, it gives CASSLATSGGAGWFF.